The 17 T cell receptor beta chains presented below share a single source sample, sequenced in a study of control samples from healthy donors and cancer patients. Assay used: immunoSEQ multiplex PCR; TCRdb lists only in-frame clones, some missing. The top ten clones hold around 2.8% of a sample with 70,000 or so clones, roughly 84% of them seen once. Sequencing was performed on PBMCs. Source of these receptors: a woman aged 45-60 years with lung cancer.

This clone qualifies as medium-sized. CDR3 sequence (DNA): TGCAGTGCTGCCCGAGGGGGCGGCTACACCTTC. This gives the protein CSAARGGGYTF. The V gene is TRBV20-1, the J gene TRBJ1-2; TRBD1 aligns across 7 bases. CDR3 length equals 11 residues. Germline assignment: CDR1 DFQATT and CDR2 SNEGSKA (reference sequence). Trimming at V came to 5 bases and at J to 8 bases, leaving 5 bases not matched to a gene.

CDR3 coding DNA: TGTGCCAGCTCCCCCGGACAGGTTCACTCTGGAAACACCATATATTTT. Protein sequence: CASSPGQVHSGNTIYF. V and J are TRBV18 and TRBJ1-3, with 7 bases matching TRBD1. J gave up 0 bases and V 6 bases, and 8 bases lay outside the gene matches. The germline CDR1 and CDR2 sequences are KGHSH and LQKENI. The CDR3 has 16 amino acids.

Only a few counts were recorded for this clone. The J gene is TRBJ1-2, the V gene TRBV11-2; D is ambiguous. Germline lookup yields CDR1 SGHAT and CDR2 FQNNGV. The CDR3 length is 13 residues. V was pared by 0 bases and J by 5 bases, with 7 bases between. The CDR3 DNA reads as TGTGCCAGCAGCTTAGACCAGAAGTATGGCTACACCTTC. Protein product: CASSLDQKYGYTF.

CDR3 residues: CASSSDRGDTEAFF. DNA for the CDR3: TGTGCCAGCAGCTCTGACAGGGGGGACACTGAAGCTTTCTTT. The J gene is TRBJ1-1, the V gene TRBV5-4; 9 bases agree with TRBD1. This CDR3 is 14 amino acids long. Germline CDR1 and CDR2: SGHNT and YYREEE (reference sequence). Germline trimming cut 3 bases from V and 3 bases from J; bases unmatched to any gene: 3.

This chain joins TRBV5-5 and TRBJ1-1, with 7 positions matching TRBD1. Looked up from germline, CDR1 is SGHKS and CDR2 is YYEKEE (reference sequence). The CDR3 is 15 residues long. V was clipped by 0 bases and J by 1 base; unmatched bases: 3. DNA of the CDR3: TGTGCCAGCAGCTTGGATTGGGACAGGAACACTGAAGCTTTCTTT. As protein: CASSLDWDRNTEAFF.

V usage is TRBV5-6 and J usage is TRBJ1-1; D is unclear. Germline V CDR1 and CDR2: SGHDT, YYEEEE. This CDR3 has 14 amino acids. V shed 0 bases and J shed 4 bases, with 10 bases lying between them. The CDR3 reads CASSLGPKGTEAFF. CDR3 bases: TGTGCCAGCAGCTTGGGGCCCAAGGGCACTGAAGCTTTCTTT.

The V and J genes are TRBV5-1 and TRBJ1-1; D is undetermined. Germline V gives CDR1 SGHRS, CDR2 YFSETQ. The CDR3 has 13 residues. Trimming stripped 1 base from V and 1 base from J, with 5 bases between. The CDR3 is CASSLIANTEAFF. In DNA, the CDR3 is TGCGCCAGCAGCTTGATCGCGAACACTGAAGCTTTCTTT. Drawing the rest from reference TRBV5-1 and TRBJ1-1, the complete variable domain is KAGVTQTPRYLIKTRGQQVTLSCSPISGHRSVSWYQQTPGQGLQFLFEYFSETQRNKGNFPGRFSGRQFSNSRSEMNVSTLELGDSALYLCASSLIANTEAFFGQGTRLTVV.

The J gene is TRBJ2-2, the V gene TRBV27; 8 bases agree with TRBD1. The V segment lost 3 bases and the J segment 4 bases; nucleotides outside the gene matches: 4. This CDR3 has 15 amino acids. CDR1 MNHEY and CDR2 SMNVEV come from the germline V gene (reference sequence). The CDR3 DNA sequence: TGTGCCAGCAGTTTCGCGACAGGGGTCACCGGGGAGCTGTTTTTT. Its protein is CASSFATGVTGELFF.

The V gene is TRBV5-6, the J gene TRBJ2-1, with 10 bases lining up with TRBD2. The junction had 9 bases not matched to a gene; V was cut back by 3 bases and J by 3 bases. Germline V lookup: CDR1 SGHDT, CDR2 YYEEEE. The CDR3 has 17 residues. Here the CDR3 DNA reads TGTGCCAGCAGCTCCTCCGGTAGCGGGGGGTTCTACAATGAGCAGTTCTTC. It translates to CASSSSGSGGFYNEQFF.

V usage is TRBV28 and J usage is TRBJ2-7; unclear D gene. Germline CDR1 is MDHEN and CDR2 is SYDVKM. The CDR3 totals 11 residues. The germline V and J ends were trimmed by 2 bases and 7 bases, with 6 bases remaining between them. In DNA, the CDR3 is TGTGCCAGCAGTTTAGAGGTAGAGCAGTACTTC. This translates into CASSLEVEQYF.

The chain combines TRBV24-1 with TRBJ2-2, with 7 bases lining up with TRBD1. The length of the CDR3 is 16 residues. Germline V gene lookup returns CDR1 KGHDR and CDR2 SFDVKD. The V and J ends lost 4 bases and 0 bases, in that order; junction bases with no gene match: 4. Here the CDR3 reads CATSESTGANTGELFF. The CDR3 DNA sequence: TGTGCCACCAGTGAAAGTACAGGGGCGAACACCGGGGAGCTGTTTTTT.

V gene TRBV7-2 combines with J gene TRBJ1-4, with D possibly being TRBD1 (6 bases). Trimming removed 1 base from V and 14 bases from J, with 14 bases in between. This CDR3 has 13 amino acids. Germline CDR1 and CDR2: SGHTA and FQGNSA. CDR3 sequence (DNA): TGTGCCAGCAGCTTAGACAGGGCCCGGCTGCTGTTTTTT. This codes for CASSLDRARLLFF.

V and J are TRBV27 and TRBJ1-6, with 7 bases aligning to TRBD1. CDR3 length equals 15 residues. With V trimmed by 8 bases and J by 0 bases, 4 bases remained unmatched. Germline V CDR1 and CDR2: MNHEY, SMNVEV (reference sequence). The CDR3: CASRGGASYNSPLHF. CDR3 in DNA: TGTGCCAGCCGAGGGGGCGCCTCCTATAATTCACCCCTCCACTTT.

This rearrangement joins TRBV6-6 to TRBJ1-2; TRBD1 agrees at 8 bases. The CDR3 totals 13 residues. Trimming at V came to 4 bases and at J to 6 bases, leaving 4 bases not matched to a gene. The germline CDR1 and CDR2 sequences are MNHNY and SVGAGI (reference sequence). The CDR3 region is CASSFGQGDGYTF. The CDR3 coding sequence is TGTGCCAGCAGTTTCGGACAGGGAGATGGCTACACCTTC.

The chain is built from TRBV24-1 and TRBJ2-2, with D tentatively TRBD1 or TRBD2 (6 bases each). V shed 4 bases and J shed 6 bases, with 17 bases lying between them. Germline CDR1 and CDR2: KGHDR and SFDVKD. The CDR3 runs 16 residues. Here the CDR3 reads CATSDPTGRFPGELFF. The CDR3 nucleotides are TGTGCCACCAGTGACCCCACAGGGAGGTTCCCCGGGGAGCTGTTTTTT.

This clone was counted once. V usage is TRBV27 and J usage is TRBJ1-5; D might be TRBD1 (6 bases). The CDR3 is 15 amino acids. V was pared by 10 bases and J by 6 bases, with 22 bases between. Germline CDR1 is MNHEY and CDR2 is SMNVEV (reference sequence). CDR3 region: CATANLQGRGQPQHF. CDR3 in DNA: TGTGCCACCGCTAATCTACAGGGACGGGGTCAGCCCCAGCATTTT.

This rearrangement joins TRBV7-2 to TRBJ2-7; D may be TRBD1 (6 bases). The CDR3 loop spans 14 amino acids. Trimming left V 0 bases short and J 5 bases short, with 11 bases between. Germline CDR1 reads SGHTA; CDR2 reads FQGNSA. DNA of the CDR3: TGTGCCAGCAGCTTAGCGGCCAGGGGCGACGAGCAGTACTTC. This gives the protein CASSLAARGDEQYF.